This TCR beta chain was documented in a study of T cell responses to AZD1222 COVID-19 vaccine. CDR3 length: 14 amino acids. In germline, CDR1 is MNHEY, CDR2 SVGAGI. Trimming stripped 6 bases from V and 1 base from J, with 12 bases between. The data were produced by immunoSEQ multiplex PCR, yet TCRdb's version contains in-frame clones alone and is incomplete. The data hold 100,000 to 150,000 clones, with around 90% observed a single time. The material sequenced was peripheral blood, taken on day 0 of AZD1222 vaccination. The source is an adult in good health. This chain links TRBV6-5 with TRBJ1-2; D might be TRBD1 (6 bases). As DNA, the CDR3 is TGTGCCAGCAGCGCAGTACAGGGTAACTATGGCTACACCTTC. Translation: CASSAVQGNYGYTF.